A single sample is the source of the 13 T cell receptor beta chains below, sequenced in a study of control samples from healthy donors and cancer patients. Profiled with immunoSEQ multiplex PCR; TCRdb holds only in-frame clones, not every one. The profile shows about 180,000 clones, around 89% of them singletons. The sequenced sample consisted of blood. These receptors originate from a woman aged 50 to 65 in good health.

The chain couples TRBV28 to TRBJ1-3; TRBD1 agrees at 12 bases. The trim removed 3 bases at V and 3 bases at J, leaving 3 bases unmatched. Germline V gene data show CDR1 as MDHEN and CDR2 as SYDVKM. The CDR3 consists of 16 residues. The CDR3 loop is CASSLGQGAFGNTIYF. CDR3 nucleotide sequence: TGTGCCAGCAGTTTGGGACAGGGGGCTTTTGGAAACACCATATATTTT. Full variable domain (remainder filled in from reference TRBV28 and TRBJ1-3): DVKVTQSSRYLVKRTGEKVFLECVQDMDHENMFWYRQDPGLGLRLIYFSYDVKMKEKGDIPEGYSVSREKKERFSLILESASTNQTSMYLCASSLGQGAFGNTIYFGEGSWLTVV.

The genes are TRBV3-1 (or the pseudogene TRBV3-2) and TRBJ2-3; 7 nucleotides agree with TRBD2. The CDR3 covers 15 residues. V gave up 4 bases and J gave up 3 bases; unmatched junction bases: 7. From germline, CDR1 is LGHDT and CDR2 YNNKEL (reference sequence). CDR3 residues: CASSPRRGRTDTQYF. For the CDR3, the DNA is TGTGCCAGCAGCCCCCGACGCGGGAGAACAGATACGCAGTATTTT.

The V gene is TRBV28, the J gene TRBJ2-3; 9 bases are a match to TRBD2. V trimming: 5 bases; J trimming: 1 base; junction bases outside the gene matches: 7. This CDR3 spans 16 amino acids. Germline-derived CDR1 and CDR2 are MDHEN and SYDVKM. The CDR3 nucleotides read TGTGCCAGCAGTCACCGACTAGCGGAGCGCACAGATACGCAGTATTTT. Its protein is CASSHRLAERTDTQYF. The full variable domain, with the rest looked up from reference TRBV28 and TRBJ2-3, is DVKVTQSSRYLVKRTGEKVFLECVQDMDHENMFWYRQDPGLGLRLIYFSYDVKMKEKGDIPEGYSVSREKKERFSLILESASTNQTSMYLCASSHRLAERTDTQYFGPGTRLTVL.

The CDR3 reads CASVDRVTSPLHF. CDR3 in DNA: TGTGCCAGCGTGGACAGGGTTACTTCACCCCTCCACTTT. The chain is built from TRBV6-6 and TRBJ1-6, with 8 bases fitting TRBD1. Trimming cost V 8 bases and J 9 bases; bases outside gene matches: 6. CDR3 length equals 13 residues. The germline gives CDR1 MNHNY, CDR2 SVGAGI (reference sequence).

Regarding this clone: The identical CDR3 is also encoded by other nucleotide sequences in the sample. The rearrangement uses TRBV3-1 (or the pseudogene TRBV3-2) and TRBJ2-3; TRBD2 matches at 7 bases. The V and J ends lost 8 bases and 1 base, in that order; junction bases with no gene match: 6. The CDR3 spans 14 residues. CDR1 LGHDT and CDR2 YNNKEL come from the germline V gene (reference sequence). CDR3 sequence (DNA): TGTGCCAGCCGCTTGGGGGGGGGCACAGATACGCAGTATTTT. The encoded protein is CASRLGGGTDTQYF.

The V gene is TRBV18, the J gene TRBJ2-1, with D perhaps matching TRBD2 (6 bases). Germline V gene lookup returns CDR1 KGHSH and CDR2 LQKENI. There are 15 residues in the CDR3. V shed 0 bases and J shed 2 bases, with 8 bases lying between them. CDR3 sequence: CASSPPLAPYNEQFF. The CDR3 DNA follows: TGTGCCAGCTCACCACCACTAGCCCCCTACAATGAGCAGTTCTTC.

This chain links TRBV24-1 with TRBJ1-2; maybe TRBD1 (6 bases). The CDR3 sequence is 13 residues long. The V end lost 4 bases, the J end lost 6 bases, and 11 bases lay between the germline ends. Germline CDR1 is KGHDR and CDR2 is SFDVKD. CDR3 in DNA: TGTGCCACCAGTGACGTGGGGGGCGATGGCTACACCTTC. Protein: CATSDVGGDGYTF.

V and J are TRBV6-2 or TRBV6-3 and TRBJ1-5; D possibly corresponds to TRBD1 (6 bases). CDR3 size: 16 residues. The V and J ends lost 2 bases and 3 bases respectively, with 14 bases between them. CDR1 and CDR2 (germline): MNHEY, SVGEGT. CDR3 coding DNA: TGTGCCAGCAGTTACGGCAGGGGTTTGGACAATCAGCCCCAGCATTTT. It is translated as CASSYGRGLDNQPQHF.

This chain uses TRBV20-1 with TRBJ2-5; D gene uncertain. The CDR3 runs 11 residues. The germline CDR1 and CDR2 sequences are DFQATT and SNEGSKA (reference sequence). The CDR3 DNA reads as TGCAGCGTTGTCCGGGCTGGGACCCAGTACTTC. It codes for CSVVRAGTQYF.

The chain is built from TRBV21-1 and TRBJ1-2; the table names TRBD1, a call not compared with the DNA. TRBV21-1 is a known pseudogene. This CDR3 contains 15 residues. The CDR3 coding sequence is TGTGCCAGCACCCTGGGACAGGGGAAGAACTATGGCTACACCTTC. Amino acid sequence: CASTLGQGKNYGYTF.

The genes are TRBV4-3 and TRBJ1-3; D unclear. Trimming took 4 bases from V and 4 from J, leaving 5 bases between them. Germline V CDR1 and CDR2: LGHNA, YSLEER. CDR3 length: 12 residues. The CDR3 DNA follows: TGCGCCAGCAGCCCTGCGGGAAACACCATATATTTT. Translated, it gives CASSPAGNTIYF.

This clone was seen only a few times. This chain connects TRBV7-8 to TRBJ1-2, with D possibly being TRBD1 (6 bases). V lost 5 bases to trimming and J lost 9 bases, with 16 bases between them. There are 13 residues in the CDR3. Germline V gives CDR1 SGHVS, CDR2 FQNEAQ. CDR3 DNA sequence: TGTGCCAGCAGCCAGAGACGCGGGGGCAGCTACACCTTC. Translating it yields CASSQRRGGSYTF.

This chain links TRBV6-2 or TRBV6-3 with TRBJ1-2, with D unresolved. This CDR3 is 13 amino acids long. Germline V gene lookup returns CDR1 MNHEY and CDR2 SVGEGT. V was shortened by 6 bases and J by 7 bases, with 15 bases between the two germline ends. The CDR3 DNA sequence: TGTGCCAGCAGCCGCTACGTTAGAGTTGGCTACACCTTC. It is translated as CASSRYVRVGYTF.